This T cell receptor (beta chain) was found in a study of cytomegalovirus exposure and HLA in healthy donors (dated by TCRdb to the late 2010s). Notes on the research overall: An earlier analysis of 587 of the donors reported 276 Gb of sequence data and 95 million to 140 million unique TCR beta sequences obtained from about 200 million T cells. Roughly 310 gigabases of sequencing data and tens of millions of unique TCR sequences were included in an early release covering about 600 HLA-typed donors. Of the roughly 410 genotyped donors, 81% were placed in the genetic ancestry cluster associated with self-reported Caucasian donors. The study aimed to test whether signatures of past pathogen exposure could be identified by cataloging public T cell receptors. Using immunosequencing, the study profiled T cell repertoires from 640 or so subjects and related those repertoires to cytomegalovirus serostatus. Besides the first cohort of 666 subjects, a separate validation cohort made up of roughly 120 different subjects was used. The study combined high-throughput TCR immunosequencing, statistical association of individual TCRs with disease status, and machine learning to predict cytomegalovirus infection status. A later analysis re-analyzed previously published TCR beta repertoires from 550 to 700 donors and added high-resolution HLA genotyping to study TCR occurrence patterns. Rather than using new phenotypic data, the later analysis identified candidate immune exposures from TCR beta sequences and from how often those sequences occurred across donors. To decide whether each TCR beta V gene segment behaved as functional or pseudogenic, an earlier analysis of some 540 of the donors relied on high-throughput TCR beta sequencing. Donor age, sex, ethnicity and CMV serostatus were compiled alongside the repertoire data. A later genetic analysis used genome-wide SNP genotypes for about three fifths of the 666 donors, treating that subset as a discovery cohort. Every repertoire in the discovery cohort had been generated on one and the same sequencing platform. HLA typing included class I and class II loci at four-digit resolution. The number of typed donors differed by locus: about 620-640 for A, B, C, DRB1 and DQB1; some 500 for DQA1; 606 for DPA1; and some 430 for DPB1. Four or five DR-DQ haplotypes were handled as single units for association and clustering because linkage in the cohort was strong. Among about 400 genotyped donors of the cohort, an average of around 240,000 unique TCR beta nucleotide sequences was sequenced per donor, of which about 18% were non-productive.

Worth noting for this clone: This receptor's antigen is unknown.

In total, approximately 700 healthy bone marrow donors made up the cohort. At the time of sampling, all cohort members were nominally healthy, though unrecorded immune exposures were likely present. The donor tested CMV seronegative and was one of the 352 seronegative cohort members. A peripheral blood sample was provided by each donor, and peripheral blood mononuclear cells were used for TCR beta sequencing. Genomic DNA was extracted from the blood cell samples with the Qiagen DNeasy Blood Extraction Kit. On the study overall, not on this receptor specifically: In a later analysis, several top co-occurrence clusters were reported to appear linked to parvovirus B19, influenza, CMV and Epstein-Barr virus. HLA typing was unavailable for some donors at each locus, so association tests used only the typed subset. Assigning TCR associations to individual alleles was difficult when HLA alleles, especially DR and DQ, strongly co-occurred. In an earlier analysis of about 600 of the donors, most TCR beta V segments appeared in productive rearrangements about 90% or about 30% of the time, broadly matching IMGT annotations. According to a later analysis, TCR association rates differed among HLA loci, with DRB1 alleles showing the most associated TCRs and HLA-C alleles showing the fewest. Approximately 18 rarely observed V segments, including chromosome 9 orphons, were excluded from the earlier analysis of approximately 600 of the donors because counts were too low. A group of highly shared sequence variants was considered likely to be a technical artifact of the sequencing pipeline. In a later analysis, 15,000 to 20,000 TCR beta sequences were associated with specific HLA alleles at a false discovery rate of 0.05. In this cohort, only TCR beta chains were sequenced, and detectable features were limited by the absence of alpha or paired-chain data. A further reported finding was that TCR beta sequences accurately predicted the HLA-A and HLA-B alleles for most subjects in the first cohort. The only immune exposure information available for the cohort was CMV serostatus. The classifier was reported to diagnose cytomegalovirus status with high specificity and sensitivity in both the original and validation cohorts. The authors suggested that the approach could potentially be extended to other disease states and immunological phenotypes. Most CMV-associated TCR beta chains appeared to be HLA-restricted in a later analysis, and the HLA associations seemed to be driven largely by CMV exposure. In the study, roughly 160 TCR beta chains were listed as associated with cytomegalovirus. Linkage disequilibrium might explain the correlated functional status among segregating V segments, but an unknown experimental factor could not be excluded. Most TCR sequences were seen in very few donors, while some public TCRs were found in many individuals. A later genetic analysis associated a missense DCLRE1C variant with V-gene and J-gene trimming of TCR beta chains, and an independent cohort replicated the association. A later analysis found that HLA-associated TCR beta chains were more clonally expanded and had lower generation probabilities than equally common non-associated chains. In vitro tests confirmed that a few of the cytomegalovirus-associated TCR beta chains recognize cytomegalovirus antigens. The presence/absence analyses assumed that sequencing depth was roughly uniform across donors, and that assumption may not be true. In a later genetic analysis, fewer N-insertions in productive TCRs were reported among donors in an Asian-associated ancestry cluster than the roughly 670-donor mean.

The library was generated by the immunoSEQ multiplex PCR assay. For the multiplex PCR, a mixture combining 60 forward primers for TCR Vbeta segments and 13 reverse primers for TCR Jbeta segments was used. The CDR3 region of rearranged TCR beta genes was amplified from genomic DNA with a multiplex PCR assay. Amplified TCR beta libraries were sequenced as 87-base-pair reads on the Illumina HiSeq System. The original pipeline was this. A later analysis counted approximately 84 million unique TCR beta chains across the 666 repertoires, and some 11 million of these chains were shared by at least two donors. A nearest-neighbor algorithm error-corrected the raw reads and collapsed the reads into unique sequences, merging closely related sequences to remove PCR and sequencing errors. V, D and J gene segments were assigned by aligning CDR3 sequences to IMGT reference sequences. For a sequence to be retained, a match of at least six nucleotides to both a V gene segment and a J gene segment was required. A rearrangement counted as productive if the CDR3 had no stop codons and remained in frame with V and J, and every other rearrangement counted as non-productive. Following IMGT convention, CDR3 was defined as the stretch from the second conserved V-encoded cysteine up to the conserved J-encoded phenylalanine. The earlier analysis of 587 of the donors excluded sequences that lacked an unambiguous match to a single V gene segment. In an earlier analysis of more than 500 of the donors, a V segment was called functional when productive rearrangements were above 56.7%, and segregating when the standard deviation between donors exceeded 5%. A statistical classification framework was built for diagnosing cytomegalovirus status from the catalog of TCR beta chain sequences. In a later analysis, TCR nucleotide sequences were compared against IMGT/GENE-DB human TR gene sequences so that V and J genes could be assigned. Using the TCRdist pipeline, a later analysis assigned CDR3 sequences along with most-parsimonious VDJ recombination scenarios. In a later analysis, every TCR beta chain was defined by the combination of its CDR3 amino acid sequence and its V-gene family, and reads without a unique V-gene family were dropped. As a way to deal with suspected cross-contamination and a sequencing artifact, a later analysis dropped roughly 620 nucleotide sequences that were highly shared and had low generation probability. For each public chain, a later analysis derived a clonal expansion index from normalized ranks of inferred template counts within each repertoire. Generation probabilities in a later analysis came from a VDJ recombination model fitted to out-of-frame rearrangements, and those results were checked against IGoR. In a later analysis, hypergeometric tests were used to score TCR-TCR, TCR-HLA and TCR-CMV co-occurrence, with a repertoire-size bias correction applied to TCR pairs. False discovery rates were estimated in a later analysis by permuting HLA or CMV assignments 20 times. In a later analysis, co-occurring TCRs were grouped using DBSCAN, with TCRdist sequence similarity added in when clustering inside HLA-allele-positive subsets. For co-occurrence clustering, repertoires with fewer than 30,000 or more than 120,000 public chains were excluded, along with five or six repertoires with anomalous nucleotide sharing. TCRdb retrieved this table from immuneACCESS and kept in-frame rearrangements only. Not all clones are present; in checked studies, unresolved V genes account for under half, and no reason is known for the remainder. The V and J calls and clone size were taken over from that table, and D and trimming were inferred from the DNA. The sample's table covers 45,000 to 60,000 clones. About 15% of the sample is taken by the ten largest.

The specimen sequenced was PBMCs. The source is a male donor in good health and CMV-seronegative.

The CDR3 corresponds to CASSLDLRNTGELFF. The sequenced DNA: TGCGCCAGCAGCTTGGATCTAAGAAACACCGGGGAGCTGTTTTTT. The chain employs TRBV5-1 and TRBJ2-2; no D gene can be assigned with confidence. The cysteine opens and the phenylalanine closes a CDR3 of 15 amino acids. Just CDR3 DNA is preserved here, 45 bases in frame from base 1. From the germline V gene, CDR1 is SGHRS and CDR2 is YFSETQ. Trimming at the junction amounts to 0 bases on V and 2 bases on J, and the germline ends lie 8 bases apart.